Listed below are T cell receptor beta chains from one sample, sequenced in a study of metastatic and nonmetastatic thyroid tumors. TCRdb reanalyzed the PCR reads with MiXCR. The sample has 25,000 to 30,000 clones, 15% seen once. The specimen was blood. The receptors derive from a female donor with papillary thyroid cancer or a benign thyroid nodule (not recorded which). Some clones in this sample may be carry-over from other donors' samples. CDR3s include the opening cysteine and the closing phenylalanine or tryptophan. A D gene is named only where the DNA matches it firmly. The size of a clone is reported for some rows only, either as once, few or many, or as a class for expanded clones.

D	size	V	J	DNA	CDR3
.	many	TRBV3-1	TRBJ2-7	TGTGCCAGCAGCCAGAGGGGGACCCCCTCCGAGCAGTACTTC	CASSQRGTPSEQYF
.	many	TRBV7-9	TRBJ2-7	TGTGCCAGCAGCTTAAGTGACTCCCCCAGCTACGAGCAGTACTTC	CASSLSDSPSYEQYF
TRBD1	many	TRBV9	TRBJ1-1	TGTGCCAGCAGCGTGATGCCCATTCTCAGGGGGCAGGACACTGAAGCTTTCTTT	CASSVMPILRGQDTEAFF
.	many	TRBV11-1	TRBJ1-2	TGTGCCAGCACTCAATACCCAATGGAGGGCGCAGAGGATGGCTACACCTTC	CASTQYPMEGAEDGYTF
.	.	TRBV10-2	TRBJ2-7	TGCGCCAGCAGCCAGACTGAATCCTACGAGCAGTACTTC	CASSQTESYEQYF
.	many	TRBV20-1	TRBJ1-1	TGCAGTGCTAGAGACCTCTTTGACAATCAAAACACTGAAGCTTTCTTT	CSARDLFDNQNTEAFF
TRBD2	.	TRBV5-1	TRBJ2-3	TGCGCCAGCAGCGCGTACCGGGAGGCAGATACGCAGTATTTT	CASSAYREADTQYF
.	many	TRBV27	TRBJ2-3	TGTGCCAGCAGTTTATCTAGCACAGATACGCAGTATTTT	CASSLSSTDTQYF
.	.	TRBV6-1	TRBJ1-6	TGTGCCAGCATGCCCAGGAGGGTTTCACCCCTCCACTTT	CASMPRRVSPLHF
.	many	TRBV6-2/TRBV6-3	TRBJ1-1	TGTGCCAGCAGTTCCCAGGGCACTGAAGCTTTCTTT	CASSSQGTEAFF
.	few	TRBV28	TRBJ1-1	TGTGCCAGCAACCTGGGGGGCCCCGAAGCTTTCTTT	CASNLGGPEAFF
.	.	TRBV5-6	TRBJ1-2	TGTGCCAGCAGCTTGGGGGATCACTGGCAGGGCTACACCTTC	CASSLGDHWQGYTF
.	many	TRBV20-1	TRBJ2-5	TGCAGTGCTAGAGAAAAAGAGACCCAGTACTTC	CSAREKETQYF
TRBD1	.	TRBV9	TRBJ2-3	TGTGCCAGCAGCGTCGCAGGGACAGGGGGCGCATATACGCAGTATTTT	CASSVAGTGGAYTQYF
.	.	TRBV20-1	TRBJ2-7	TGCAGTGCTAGCGAGTCATCGGGATTCTTGAAATACGAGCAGTACTTC	CSASESSGFLKYEQYF
TRBD2	many	TRBV11-2	TRBJ2-3	TGTGCCAGCAGACCGACTAGCGGATACACAGATACGCAGTATTTT	CASRPTSGYTDTQYF
.	.	TRBV27	TRBJ2-7	TGTGCCAGCAGCTTATCTCGGGGATCACTCTACGAGCAGTACTTC	CASSLSRGSLYEQYF
.	medium-sized	TRBV4-1	TRBJ2-2	TGCGCCAGCACCCAGGGTCCCGACAACACCGGGGAGCTGTTTTTT	CASTQGPDNTGELFF
.	.	TRBV20-1	TRBJ2-7	TGCAGTGGTACCAAACCGGGCCCCTGGGGCGAGCAGTACTTC	CSGTKPGPWGEQYF
.	medium-sized	TRBV7-2	TRBJ2-7	TGTGCCAGCAGCTTTCCGGATGTCGAGCAGTACTTC	CASSFPDVEQYF
TRBD1	many	TRBV28	TRBJ1-1	TGTGCCAGCTACAGGGGGCTTTTCTCCAACACTGAAGCTTTCTTT	CASYRGLFSNTEAFF